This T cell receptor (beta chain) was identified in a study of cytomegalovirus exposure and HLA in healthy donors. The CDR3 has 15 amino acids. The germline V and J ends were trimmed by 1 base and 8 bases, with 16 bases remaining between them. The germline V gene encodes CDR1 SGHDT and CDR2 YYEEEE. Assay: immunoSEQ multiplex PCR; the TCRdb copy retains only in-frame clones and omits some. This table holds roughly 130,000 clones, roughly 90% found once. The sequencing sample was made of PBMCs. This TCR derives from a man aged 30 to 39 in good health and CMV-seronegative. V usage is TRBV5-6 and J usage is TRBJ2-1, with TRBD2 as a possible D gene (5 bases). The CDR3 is CASSLNDYERHEQFF. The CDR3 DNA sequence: TGTGCCAGCAGCTTGAATGACTACGAGCGCCATGAGCAGTTCTTC.